The next 20 T cell receptor beta chains were all read from a single sample in a study of CD8 T cells in ankylosing spondylitis. Antigen specificity for these receptors is unknown. TCRdb re-analysed the 5' RACE reads in MiXCR, keeping a single row per CDR3 protein. Of some 400,000 distinct CDR3 sequences in the sample, approximately 20% were seen once. General study points: Made up of 7 to 9 highly homologous variants, a TCR beta motif appeared characteristic of ankylosing spondylitis blood.

The sequenced sample was blood, either unsorted or a sorted T cell fraction (not recorded which). These TCRs come from a male donor with ankylosing spondylitis.

The V and J genes are TRBV19 and TRBJ1-2, with TRBD1 matching over 7 bases. Per germline, CDR1 LNHDA and CDR2 SQIVND (reference sequence). Trimming at V came to 8 bases and at J to 2 bases, leaving 8 bases not matched to a gene. The CDR3 extends over 14 amino acids. For the CDR3, the DNA is TGTGCCAGTCCTACCGGGACAGAGAACTATGGCTACACCTTC. It encodes CASPTGTENYGYTF.

This clonotype was observed a handful of times. The chain carries TRBV13 and TRBJ1-1; D is uncertain. This CDR3 has 13 amino acids. V lost 8 bases to trimming and J lost 3 bases, with 13 bases between them. CDR1 is PRHDT, CDR2 FYEKMQ, per germline (reference sequence). The CDR3 region has the DNA TGTGCCAGCCTGAAGGGTAGGGACACTGAAGCTTTCTTT. It translates to CASLKGRDTEAFF.

The table lists this clonotype with a few counts. V usage is TRBV20-1 and J usage is TRBJ1-5; D is ambiguous. V gave up 1 base and J gave up 0 bases, with 10 bases separating them. Germline CDR1 and CDR2: DFQATT and SNEGSKA (reference sequence). The CDR3 consists of 15 residues. CDR3 sequence: CSARVSQYSNQPQHF. CDR3 nucleotides: TGCAGTGCTAGAGTGAGCCAGTATAGCAATCAGCCCCAGCATTTT.

The rearrangement joins TRBV29-1 to TRBJ2-5, with 10 bases lining up with TRBD2. Per germline, CDR1 SQVTM and CDR2 ANQGSEA. The CDR3 is 14 amino acids. V dropped 7 bases and J dropped 9; count of bases not matched to a gene: 14. This chain's CDR3 is CSGWTSGRRSAQYF. CDR3 DNA: TGCAGCGGCTGGACTAGCGGAAGAAGGTCGGCCCAGTACTTC.

This clonotype was found a few times. V is TRBV7-8 and J is TRBJ2-7; D is ambiguous. CDR1 SGHVS and CDR2 FQNEAQ come from the germline V gene. The ends were cut back, 5 bases at V and 1 base at J, with 15 bases in the middle. The CDR3 consists of 15 residues. CDR3 coding DNA: TGTGCCAGCAGCCCCCCGCCGGCAGCGTCCTACGAGCAGTACTTC. This encodes CASSPPPAASYEQYF. The full variable domain, its missing parts supplied by reference TRBV7-8 and TRBJ2-7, is GAGVSQSPRYKVAKRGQDVALRCDPISGHVSLFWYQQALGQGPEFLTYFQNEAQLDKSGLPSDRFFAERPEGSVSTLKIQRTQQEDSAVYLCASSPPPAASYEQYFGPGTRLTVT.

This clonotype was seen many times. The chain employs TRBV10-3 and TRBJ2-1; 9 nucleotides agree with TRBD2. The V gene's germline CDR1 is ENHRY and CDR2 SYGVKD. With 4 bases clipped from V and 7 bases from J, the junction kept 8 bases outside the gene matches. The CDR3 consists of 15 residues. In nucleotides, the CDR3 is TGTGCCATCAGTGCTAGCGGGGATTTTGGTAATGAGCAGTTCTTC. It encodes CAISASGDFGNEQFF.

The chain employs TRBV4-2 and TRBJ1-2, with a possible D match to TRBD1 (6 bases). This CDR3 has 14 residues. Germline V gives CDR1 LGHNA, CDR2 YNFKEQ. V lost 3 bases to trimming and J lost 7 bases, with 15 bases between them. The CDR3 protein is CASSQGRQVRGYTF. The CDR3 region has the DNA TGTGCCAGCAGCCAGGGTAGACAGGTTCGTGGCTACACCTTC.

This clonotype has a handful of counts. The genes are TRBV6-7 and TRBJ2-7; no definite D call. TRBV6-7 is given ORF status, its function remaining uncertain. V dropped 2 bases and J dropped 7 bases, with 6 bases sitting between them. The length of the CDR3 is 11 residues. CDR3 in DNA: TGTGCCAGCAGTTACATGGGAGAGCAGTACTTC. It codes for CASSYMGEQYF.

This clonotype was observed a few times. The chain carries TRBV24-1 and TRBJ1-2; D not resolved. The CDR3 is made up of 12 amino acids. Germline CDR1 and CDR2: KGHDR and SFDVKD. V was trimmed by 3 bases and J by 6 bases, leaving 7 bases between them. The CDR3 here is CATSDHRDGYTF. As DNA, the CDR3 is TGTGCCACCAGTGATCACCGGGATGGCTACACCTTC.

V is TRBV7-3 and J is TRBJ2-1, with D perhaps being TRBD1 or TRBD2 (6 bases each). V dropped 5 bases and J dropped 8 bases, with 19 bases sitting between them. The germline V gene has CDR1 SGHTA and CDR2 FQGTGA. CDR3 length: 15 residues. The chain's CDR3 is CASSLRGTKEDEQFF. In DNA, the CDR3 is TGTGCCAGCAGCCTCCGGGGGACAAAAGAGGATGAGCAGTTCTTC.

There are a few counts of this clonotype. The gene calls are TRBV6-1 and TRBJ1-5; unclear D gene. In germline, CDR1 is MNHNS, CDR2 SASEGT. The CDR3 is made up of 16 amino acids. V was cut by 6 bases and J by 0 bases, with 15 bases left in between. The CDR3 DNA reads as TGTGCCAGCAGCCCCAAGAGCAGCGATAGCAATCAGCCCCAGCATTTT. This sequence encodes CASSPKSSDSNQPQHF.

This chain uses TRBV18 with TRBJ2-1; D call uncertain. The V gene lost 0 bases and the J gene lost 5 bases, with 5 bases spanning the gap. This CDR3 comprises 13 residues. Germline-derived CDR1 and CDR2 are KGHSH and LQKENI. Written as DNA, the CDR3 is TGTGCCAGCTCACCACCAGACCACAATGAGCAGTTCTTC. Translating it yields CASSPPDHNEQFF.

There are a few counts of this clonotype. The gene calls are TRBV28 and TRBJ2-1; the D call may be TRBD1 or TRBD2 (6 bases each). The CDR3 loop spans 14 amino acids. Trimming removed 6 bases at V and 8 bases at J, with 17 bases between. CDR1 is MDHEN and CDR2 is SYDVKM in the germline V gene. In nucleotides, the CDR3 is TGTGCCAGCAGGCGTCTCAACAGGGAGGATGAGCAGTTCTTC. Translating it yields CASRRLNREDEQFF.

This sequence joins TRBV7-3 and TRBJ1-1, with a possible D match to TRBD1 (5 bases). The germline V and J ends were trimmed by 1 base and 1 base, with 10 bases remaining between them. The CDR3 runs 15 residues. Germline CDR1 SGHTA, CDR2 FQGTGA. For the CDR3, the DNA is TGTGCCAGCAGCTTAAATGTGGGGCGGAACACTGAAGCTTTCTTT. Protein product: CASSLNVGRNTEAFF.

This chain uses TRBV5-1 with TRBJ2-3, with D perhaps matching TRBD2 (6 bases). V lost 3 bases, J lost 3 bases, and 14 bases lay in between. Germline values: CDR1 SGHRS, CDR2 YFSETQ. The CDR3 has 15 residues. CDR3 DNA sequence: TGCGCCAGCAGCTGGAGGGGCGTGGTTACAGATACGCAGTATTTT. It translates to CASSWRGVVTDTQYF. Full variable domain (rest looked up from reference TRBV5-1 and TRBJ2-3): KAGVTQTPRYLIKTRGQQVTLSCSPISGHRSVSWYQQTPGQGLQFLFEYFSETQRNKGNFPGRFSGRQFSNSRSEMNVSTLELGDSALYLCASSWRGVVTDTQYFGPGTRLTVL.

This clonotype was seen a few times. J is TRBJ1-6 and V is TRBV20-1, with TRBD1 matching 7 bases. This CDR3 has 16 residues. Germline V lookup: CDR1 DFQATT, CDR2 SNEGSKA (reference sequence). V was pared by 3 bases and J by 6 bases, with 11 bases of the junction left unmatched. The CDR3 bases are TGCAGTGCTAGCCCCCGACAGGGAGGTAGTAATTCACCCCTCCACTTT. Its protein is CSASPRQGGSNSPLHF.

This chain links TRBV19 with TRBJ2-5; no firm D call. The CDR3 totals 13 residues. With 7 bases removed from V and 4 bases from J, the gap between germline ends came to 13 bases. Germline loops: CDR1 LNHDA, CDR2 SQIVND (reference sequence). As DNA, the CDR3 is TGTGCCAGTAAGGGTTTGGTGGGAGAGACCCAGTACTTC. Residues: CASKGLVGETQYF.

The chain is built from TRBV6-4 and TRBJ2-1, with 9 bases lining up with TRBD1. In germline, CDR1 is MRHNA, CDR2 SNTAGT. With 2 bases clipped from V and 7 bases from J, the junction kept 0 bases outside the gene matches. The CDR3 consists of 13 residues. The CDR3 DNA follows: TGTGCCAGCAGTGACGACAGGGGGAATGAGCAGTTCTTC. It is translated as CASSDDRGNEQFF.

The V gene is TRBV24-1, the J gene TRBJ2-1; 9 bases match TRBD2. Germline CDR1 and CDR2: KGHDR and SFDVKD. V gave up 3 bases and J gave up 4 bases; unmatched junction bases: 9. The CDR3 is made up of 17 amino acids. The CDR3 here is CATSDPGGLAGYNEQFF. CDR3 in DNA: TGTGCCACCAGTGATCCCGGGGGGCTAGCGGGATACAATGAGCAGTTCTTC.

The chain is built from TRBV7-9 and TRBJ1-1, with 11 positions matching TRBD1. V shed 5 bases, J shed 4 bases, and the junction held 9 bases outside the gene matches. Germline CDR1 SEHNR, CDR2 FQNEAQ (reference sequence). The CDR3 loop spans 16 amino acids. The CDR3 protein is CASSPPSGTGGTEAFF. The CDR3 coding sequence is TGTGCCAGCAGCCCCCCCTCCGGGACAGGGGGCACTGAAGCTTTCTTT.